This is a list of T cell receptor beta chains from one sample in a study of cytomegalovirus exposure and HLA in healthy donors. The data were produced by immunoSEQ multiplex PCR, yet TCRdb's version contains in-frame clones alone and is incomplete. In the table there are fewer than 250,000 clones, around 82% of which are singletons. Sequencing was done on a sample of PBMCs. These receptors originate from a man aged 40-49 years in good health and CMV-seropositive. Both conserved end residues are part of each CDR3. D genes are given only for firm matches. The size of a clone is reported for some rows only, either as once, few or many, or as a class for expanded clones.

D gene	V gene	clone size	J gene	CDR3 DNA	CDR3 protein
TRBD1	TRBV9	NA	TRBJ1-3	TGTGCCAGCAGCGAGAGACAGGGCTCTGGAAACACCATATATTTT	CASSERQGSGNTIYF
NA	TRBV5-1	NA	TRBJ2-1	TGCGCCAGCAGCTTAGTGGGAGAGGACAATGAGCAGTTCTTC	CASSLVGEDNEQFF
TRBD2	TRBV29-1	NA	TRBJ2-3	TGCAGCGTTGACGCGGGACTAGCGGATTCAGATACGCAGTATTTT	CSVDAGLADSDTQYF
TRBD1	TRBV7-3	NA	TRBJ1-3	TGTGCCAGCAGCCCAACTCCAGGGGGTGCTGGAAACACCATATATTTT	CASSPTPGGAGNTIYF
TRBD1	TRBV7-2	NA	TRBJ2-6	TGTGCCAGCAGCTTAGGACAGGGGAAAGGGATCTCTGGGGCCAACGTCCTGACTTTC	CASSLGQGKGISGANVLTF
TRBD2	TRBV27	NA	TRBJ2-7	TGTGCCAGCAGTTTAAAGACTAGCGGGAGCTACGAGCAGTACTTC	CASSLKTSGSYEQYF
NA	TRBV19	NA	TRBJ2-1	TGTGCCAGTAGTGTAGGGACACCTTCCTACAATGAGCAGTTCTTC	CASSVGTPSYNEQFF
TRBD2	TRBV7-2	NA	TRBJ2-3	TGTGCCAGCAGCGAACTAGCGGGAAGGAAACAGTCGCAGTATTTT	CASSELAGRKQSQYF
TRBD1	TRBV4-2	once	TRBJ2-5	TGTGCCAGCAGCCTCTGGACAGGGTGGGGAGAGACCCAGTACTTC	CASSLWTGWGETQYF
NA	TRBV13	few	TRBJ2-7	TGTGCCAGCAGCTTAGACGCTAGGGGGAGAGACGAGCAGTACTTC	CASSLDARGRDEQYF
NA	TRBV4-3	NA	TRBJ1-2	TGCGCCAGCAGCCAAGATCGAGGTAACACCTATGGCTACACCTTC	CASSQDRGNTYGYTF
TRBD1	TRBV9	NA	TRBJ1-2	TGTGCCAGCAGCGTAGCTAACACAGGGGGTGGCTACACCTTC	CASSVANTGGGYTF
NA	TRBV9	NA	TRBJ2-3	TGTGCCAGCAGCGTAGTTCCGGGTAGAGATACGCAGTATTTT	CASSVVPGRDTQYF
NA	TRBV18	NA	TRBJ1-4	TGTGCCAGCTCACCTAGGGGTGGTAATGAAAAACTGTTTTTT	CASSPRGGNEKLFF
NA	TRBV5-1	NA	TRBJ1-1	TGCGCCAGCAGCTCTCAACAGGGTAACACTGAAGCTTTCTTT	CASSSQQGNTEAFF
NA	TRBV20-1	NA	TRBJ1-1	TGCAGTGCCAGGGCGGACACTGAAGCTTTCTTT	CSARADTEAFF
TRBD1	TRBV28	NA	TRBJ1-5	TGTGCCAGCCGCAGATCCGGGACAGGCAGCAATCAGCCCCAGCATTTT	CASRRSGTGSNQPQHF
NA	TRBV10-2	NA	TRBJ1-2	TGCGCCAGCAGTGACCAGAACTATGGCTACACCTTC	CASSDQNYGYTF
TRBD2	TRBV12-5	NA	TRBJ2-3	TGTGCTAGTGGTGGACTAGCGGGACCAGATACGCAGTATTTT	CASGGLAGPDTQYF
TRBD1	TRBV7-2	few	TRBJ2-2	TGTGCCAGCAGCACGGACAGGGGTCTAAACACCGGGGAGCTGTTTTTT	CASSTDRGLNTGELFF
NA	TRBV28	NA	TRBJ1-1	TGTGCCACCTCGGGGGGGCGGAACACTGAAGCTTTCTTT	CATSGGRNTEAFF
TRBD1	TRBV5-1	NA	TRBJ2-3	TGCGCCAGCAGCTTACAGGGGCGAGAAGATACGCAGTATTTT	CASSLQGREDTQYF
TRBD2	TRBV5-6	NA	TRBJ2-7	TGTGCCAGCAGCCGGGGGACTAGCACGCAGTACTTC	CASSRGTSTQYF
TRBD1	TRBV7-3	NA	TRBJ1-1	TGTGCCAGCAGCTTACGCCAGGGGGCTGAAGCTTTCTTT	CASSLRQGAEAFF
NA	TRBV11-1	NA	TRBJ1-1	TGTGCCAGCAGCGCAGGACAGTCGCAGAGGGAAGCTTTCTTT	CASSAGQSQREAFF
TRBD1	TRBV10-3	NA	TRBJ2-7	TGTGCCATCAGTAGGGACAGCTACGAGCAGTACTTC	CAISRDSYEQYF
NA	TRBV27	NA	TRBJ2-5	TGTGCCAGCAGTTCTCTGAATGGGGGGAGAGAGACCCAGTACTTC	CASSSLNGGRETQYF
TRBD2	TRBV2	few	TRBJ2-7	TGTGCCAGCAGCAGACCAACTAGCGGAACTTTCAGCTCCTACGAGCAGTACTTC	CASSRPTSGTFSSYEQYF
NA	TRBV15	NA	TRBJ1-2	TGTGCCACCAGCAGAGATAAGGGGAACTATGGCTACACCTTC	CATSRDKGNYGYTF
NA	TRBV15	once	TRBJ1-5	TGTGCCACCAGCGGACCGGGACTTACTAGCAATCAGCCCCAGCATTTT	CATSGPGLTSNQPQHF
NA	TRBV4-2	NA	TRBJ2-7	TGTGCCAGCAGCCAAGGACAGGCTAACGAGCAGTACTTC	CASSQGQANEQYF
NA	TRBV18	NA	TRBJ2-1	TGTGCCAGCTCACCAGAGGCGGGATTCGACAATGAGCAGTTCTTC	CASSPEAGFDNEQFF
TRBD1	TRBV28	NA	TRBJ1-2	TGTGCCAGCAGTTCTACCACCCTCCGGGACAGATATACCTTC	CASSSTTLRDRYTF
NA	TRBV7-6	few	TRBJ1-1	TGTGCCAGCAGCTTAGAAGTAGGGAGGTACTCTGAAGCTTTCTTT	CASSLEVGRYSEAFF
NA	TRBV19	once	TRBJ1-3	TGTGCCAGTAGTGACCTGGGCGCCGTCTCTGGAAACACCATATATTTT	CASSDLGAVSGNTIYF
NA	TRBV9	NA	TRBJ2-3	TGTGCCAGTAATAATCGGTCAGATACGCAGTATTTT	CASNNRSDTQYF
NA	TRBV18	NA	TRBJ2-7	TGTGCCAGCTCACCCGGCGGTACCCCATACGAGCAGTACTTC	CASSPGGTPYEQYF
NA	TRBV19	once	TRBJ2-5	TGTGCCAGTAGTATCCGGAAGACAGTACTCCAAGAGACCCAGTACTTC	CASSIRKTVLQETQYF
NA	TRBV7-6	NA	TRBJ1-1	TGTGCCAGCAGCTTTAGTGGACAACCGAACACTGAAGCTTTCTTT	CASSFSGQPNTEAFF
NA	TRBV10-3	NA	TRBJ2-3	TGTGCCATCAGTGAACAGGCGGGGAGCACAGATACGCAGTATTTT	CAISEQAGSTDTQYF
NA	TRBV28	once	TRBJ1-4	TGTGCCAGTGAAAGGACTACTAATGAAAAACTGTTTTTT	CASERTTNEKLFF
NA	TRBV4-1	NA	TRBJ1-2	TGCGCCAGCAGCCAAGCCCCGACGGAGGGTTACACCTTC	CASSQAPTEGYTF
TRBD1	TRBV11-3	few	TRBJ2-1	TGTGCCAGCAGCCCGAATACCGGGACAGCATACAATGAGCAGTTCTTC	CASSPNTGTAYNEQFF
NA	TRBV7-8	NA	TRBJ2-1	TGTGCCAGCAGATATCGGGACACCAACAATGAGCAGTTCTTC	CASRYRDTNNEQFF
NA	TRBV5-1	NA	TRBJ2-5	TGCGCCAGCAGCTTGGAAGGAGGGTTCTGGGAGACCCAGTACTTC	CASSLEGGFWETQYF